This record concerns one TCR beta chain sequence. Its cognate antigen is unknown. The data derive from a study of cytomegalovirus exposure and HLA in healthy donors. The PCR had 60 Vbeta and 13 Jbeta primers. Produced via immunoSEQ multiplex PCR; TCRdb's table is partial and in-frame only. The table records roughly 140,000 clones, around four fifths of them present only once. Trimming stripped 3 bases from V and 1 base from J, with 12 bases between. The CDR3 length is 15 residues. Germline V gives CDR1 SNHLY, CDR2 FYNNEI. Study-wide points: TCR beta chains associated with HLA were, in a later analysis, more clonally expanded than equally common others. Later analysis identified a missense DCLRE1C variant that was linked to TCR beta V- and J-gene trimming. There were a few CMV-associated chains whose specificity for CMV antigens was confirmed in vitro.

The receptor's source is a boy under 10 years old in good health and CMV-seronegative. This chain uses TRBV2 with TRBJ1-1; D may be TRBD1 (5 bases). Sequencing used PBMCs. CDR3 region: CASSDQNRRNTEAFF. CDR3 bases: TGTGCCAGCAGTGACCAGAACAGGCGGAACACTGAAGCTTTCTTT.